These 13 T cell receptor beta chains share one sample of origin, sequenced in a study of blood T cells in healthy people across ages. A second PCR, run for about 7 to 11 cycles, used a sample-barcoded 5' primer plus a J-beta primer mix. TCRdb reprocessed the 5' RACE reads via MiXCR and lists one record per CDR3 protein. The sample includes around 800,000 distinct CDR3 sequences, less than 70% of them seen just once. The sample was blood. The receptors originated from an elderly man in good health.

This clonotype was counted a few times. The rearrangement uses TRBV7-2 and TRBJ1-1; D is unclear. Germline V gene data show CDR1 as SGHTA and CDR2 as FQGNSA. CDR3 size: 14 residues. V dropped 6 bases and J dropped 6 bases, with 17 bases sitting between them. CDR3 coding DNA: TGTGCCAGCAGTAATGGACTGGGTAGCGCTGAAGCTTTCTTT. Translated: CASSNGLGSAEAFF.

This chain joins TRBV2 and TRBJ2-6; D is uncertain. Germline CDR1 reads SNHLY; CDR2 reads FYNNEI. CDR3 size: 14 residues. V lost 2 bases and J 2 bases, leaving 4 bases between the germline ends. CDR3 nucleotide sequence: TGTGCCAGCAGTGAACTGGCTGGGGCCAACGTCCTGACTTTC. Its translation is CASSELAGANVLTF.

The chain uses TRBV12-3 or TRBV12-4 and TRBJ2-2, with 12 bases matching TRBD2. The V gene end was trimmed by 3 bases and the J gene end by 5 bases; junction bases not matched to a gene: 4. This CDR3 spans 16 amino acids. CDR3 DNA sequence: TGTGCCAGCAGTTTGGACGGACTAGCGGGGACCGGGGAGCTGTTTTTT. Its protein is CASSLDGLAGTGELFF.

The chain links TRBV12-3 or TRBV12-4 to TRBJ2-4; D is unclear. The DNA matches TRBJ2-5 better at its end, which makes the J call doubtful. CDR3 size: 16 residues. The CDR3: CASSFGLAPLRETQYF. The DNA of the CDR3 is TGTGCCAGCAGTTTCGGGCTCGCGCCCCTTAGAGAGACCCAGTACTTC.

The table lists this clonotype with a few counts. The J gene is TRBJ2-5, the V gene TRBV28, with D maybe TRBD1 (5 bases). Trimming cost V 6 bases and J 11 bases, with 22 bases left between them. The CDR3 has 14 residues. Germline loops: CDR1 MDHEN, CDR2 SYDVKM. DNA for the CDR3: TGTGCCAGCAGCCGATGGACAATCTACAATGAGCAGTACTTC. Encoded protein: CASSRWTIYNEQYF. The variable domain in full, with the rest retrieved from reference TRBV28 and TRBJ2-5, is DVKVTQSSRYLVKRTGEKVFLECVQDMDHENMFWYRQDPGLGLRLIYFSYDVKMKEKGDIPEGYSVSREKKERFSLILESASTNQTSMYLCASSRWTIYNEQYFGPGTRLLVL.

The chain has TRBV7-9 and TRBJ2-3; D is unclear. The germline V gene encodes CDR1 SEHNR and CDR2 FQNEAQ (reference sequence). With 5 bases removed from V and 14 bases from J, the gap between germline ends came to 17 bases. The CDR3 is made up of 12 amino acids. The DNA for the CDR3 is TGTGCCAGCAGCCACCCTGCCGGATACGCGTATTTT. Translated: CASSHPAGYAYF.

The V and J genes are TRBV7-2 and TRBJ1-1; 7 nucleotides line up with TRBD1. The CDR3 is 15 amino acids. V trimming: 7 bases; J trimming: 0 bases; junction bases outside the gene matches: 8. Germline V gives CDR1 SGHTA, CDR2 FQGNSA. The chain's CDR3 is CASTSTRGMNTEAFF. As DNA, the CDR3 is TGTGCCAGCACCAGTACCAGGGGGATGAACACTGAAGCTTTCTTT.

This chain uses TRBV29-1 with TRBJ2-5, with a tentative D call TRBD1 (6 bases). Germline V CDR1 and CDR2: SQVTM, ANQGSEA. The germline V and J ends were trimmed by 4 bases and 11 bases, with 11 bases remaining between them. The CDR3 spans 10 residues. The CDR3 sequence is CSVGPGVQYF. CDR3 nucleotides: TGCAGCGTTGGGCCAGGGGTGCAGTACTTC.

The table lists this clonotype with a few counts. CDR3 loop: CSGRTGGLNEQFF. The CDR3, as DNA: TGCAGTGGTAGGACAGGGGGGCTAAATGAGCAGTTCTTC. The chain carries TRBV20-1 and TRBJ2-1, with 10 nucleotides matching TRBD1. Germline V gives CDR1 DFQATT, CDR2 SNEGSKA (reference sequence). The V gene end was trimmed by 7 bases and the J gene end by 7 bases; junction bases not matched to a gene: 7. CDR3 size: 13 residues.

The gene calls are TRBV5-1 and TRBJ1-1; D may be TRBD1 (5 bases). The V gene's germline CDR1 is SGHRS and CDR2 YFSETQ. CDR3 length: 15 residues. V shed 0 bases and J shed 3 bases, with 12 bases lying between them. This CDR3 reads CASSLDGGPDTEAFF. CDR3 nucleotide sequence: TGCGCCAGCAGCTTGGACGGGGGTCCGGACACTGAAGCTTTCTTT.

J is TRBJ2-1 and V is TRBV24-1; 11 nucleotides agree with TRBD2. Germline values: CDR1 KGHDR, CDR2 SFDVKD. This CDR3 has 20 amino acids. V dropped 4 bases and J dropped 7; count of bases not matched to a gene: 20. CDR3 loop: CATSDPPGTGRTSGSNEQFF. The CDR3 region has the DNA TGTGCCACCAGTGACCCCCCCGGGACAGGGCGTACTAGCGGGAGTAATGAGCAGTTCTTC.

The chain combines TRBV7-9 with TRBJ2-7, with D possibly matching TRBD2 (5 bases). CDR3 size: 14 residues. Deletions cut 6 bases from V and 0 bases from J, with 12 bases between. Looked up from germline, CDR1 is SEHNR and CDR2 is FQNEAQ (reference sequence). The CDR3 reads CASRQADPSYEQYF. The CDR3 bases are TGTGCCAGCAGACAAGCGGACCCCTCCTACGAGCAGTACTTC.

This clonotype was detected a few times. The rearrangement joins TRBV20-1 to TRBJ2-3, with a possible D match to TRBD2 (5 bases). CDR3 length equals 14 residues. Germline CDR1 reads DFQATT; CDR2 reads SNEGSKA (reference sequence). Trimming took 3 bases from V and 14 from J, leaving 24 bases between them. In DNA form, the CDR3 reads TGCAGTGCTAGTGACGGGATCGAAACCCGATACGCGTATTTT. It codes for CSASDGIETRYAYF.